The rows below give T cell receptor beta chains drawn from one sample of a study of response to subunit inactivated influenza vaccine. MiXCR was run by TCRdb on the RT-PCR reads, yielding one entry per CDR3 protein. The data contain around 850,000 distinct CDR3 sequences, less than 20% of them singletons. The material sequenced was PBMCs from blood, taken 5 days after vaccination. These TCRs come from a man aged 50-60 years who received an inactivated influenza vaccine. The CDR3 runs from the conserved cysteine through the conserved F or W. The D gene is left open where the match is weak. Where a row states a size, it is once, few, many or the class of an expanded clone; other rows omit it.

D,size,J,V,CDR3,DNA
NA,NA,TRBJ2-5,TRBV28,CASSSHGQETQYF,TGTGCCAGCAGTTCCCACGGCCAAGAGACCCAGTACTTC
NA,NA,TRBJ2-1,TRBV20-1,CSVTPPQYSAHEQFF,TGCAGTGTCACACCACCCCAGTATAGCGCCCATGAGCAGTTCTTC
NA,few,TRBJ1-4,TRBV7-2,CASSLAQGATNEKLFF,TGTGCCAGCAGCTTAGCGCAGGGTGCAACTAATGAAAAACTGTTTTTT
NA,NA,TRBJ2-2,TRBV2,CATKMDTGELFF,TGTGCCACCAAGATGGACACCGGGGAGCTGTTTTTT
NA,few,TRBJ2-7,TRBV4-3,CASSQEPGQIYEQYF,TGCGCCAGCAGCCAAGAACCAGGACAGATATACGAGCAGTACTTC
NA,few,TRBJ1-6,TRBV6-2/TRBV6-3,CASSYLGDGSPLHF,TGTGCCAGCAGTTACTTGGGTGACGGTTCACCCCTCCACTTT
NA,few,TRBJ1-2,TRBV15,CATSRDRGTETGYTF,TGTGCCACCAGCAGGGACCGTGGGACGGAGACAGGCTACACCTTC
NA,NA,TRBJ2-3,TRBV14,CASSQDRVTQYF,TGTGCCAGCAGCCAAGACAGGGTAACGCAGTATTTT
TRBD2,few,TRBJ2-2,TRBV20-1,CSARGLADTGELFF,TGCAGTGCTCGGGGACTAGCGGACACCGGGGAGCTGTTTTTT
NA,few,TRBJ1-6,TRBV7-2,CASSLKVGGESPLHF,TGTGCCAGCAGCTTAAAAGTTGGCGGCGAGTCACCCCTCCACTTT
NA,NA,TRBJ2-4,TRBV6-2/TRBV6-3,CASSYVTRPLAKNIQYF,TGTGCCAGCAGTTACGTGACGAGGCCCCTAGCCAAAAACATTCAGTACTTC
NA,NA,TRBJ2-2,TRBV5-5,CASSSTVSNTGELFF,TGTGCCAGCAGCTCCACAGTATCTAACACCGGGGAGCTGTTTTTT
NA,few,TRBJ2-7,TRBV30,CAWSVRAYEQYF,TGTGCCTGGAGTGTCCGGGCCTACGAGCAGTACTTC
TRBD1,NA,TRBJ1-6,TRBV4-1,CASSQVGDRGLHF,TGCGCCAGCAGCCAAGTTGGGGACAGGGGCCTCCACTTT
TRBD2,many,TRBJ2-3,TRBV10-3,CAISPQLAGAWDTQYF,TGTGCCATCAGTCCCCAACTAGCGGGAGCTTGGGATACGCAGTATTTT
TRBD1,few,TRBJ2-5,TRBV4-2,CASSQGAGGQETQYF,TGTGCCAGCAGCCAAGGGGCAGGGGGCCAAGAGACCCAGTACTTC
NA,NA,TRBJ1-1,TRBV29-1,CSVIPRRGVAEAFF,TGCAGCGTGATTCCCCGCAGGGGCGTCGCTGAAGCTTTCTTT
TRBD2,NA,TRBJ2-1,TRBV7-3,CASSMGLAGVGEQFF,TGTGCCAGCAGCATGGGACTAGCGGGAGTGGGTGAGCAGTTCTTC
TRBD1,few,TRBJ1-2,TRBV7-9,CASSLTGDNYGYTF,TGTGCCAGCAGCTTGACAGGGGACAACTATGGCTACACCTTC
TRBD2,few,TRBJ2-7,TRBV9,CASSFLSGSSYEQYF,TGTGCCAGCAGCTTTCTTAGCGGGAGCTCCTACGAGCAGTACTTC
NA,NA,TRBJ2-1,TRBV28,CASSSRSDRIVNNEQFF,TGTGCCAGCAGTTCTCGCTCAGACAGGATAGTTAACAATGAGCAGTTCTTC
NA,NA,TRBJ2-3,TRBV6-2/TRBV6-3,CASSDDTTGKWTDTQYF,TGTGCCAGCAGTGACGACACTACAGGGAAGTGGACAGATACGCAGTATTTT
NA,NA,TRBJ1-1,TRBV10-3,CAISERSGSMNTEAFF,TGTGCCATCAGTGAACGGAGCGGATCTATGAACACTGAAGCTTTCTTT
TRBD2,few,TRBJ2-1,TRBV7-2,CASSDTSAYNNEQFF,TGTGCCAGCAGCGATACTAGCGCCTACAACAATGAGCAGTTCTTC
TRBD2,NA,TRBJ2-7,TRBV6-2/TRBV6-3,CASSALAGSNSYEQYF,TGTGCCAGCAGTGCATTAGCGGGGTCGAACTCCTACGAGCAGTACTTC
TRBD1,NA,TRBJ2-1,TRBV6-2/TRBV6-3,CASSYGRTGAGIGNEQFF,TGTGCCAGCAGTTACGGTAGAACAGGGGCGGGTATCGGGAATGAGCAGTTCTTC
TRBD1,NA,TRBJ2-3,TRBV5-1,CASSLRTGNTDTQYF,TGCGCCAGCAGCTTGCGGACAGGGAACACAGATACGCAGTATTTT
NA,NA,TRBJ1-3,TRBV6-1,CASSEGGGNTIYF,TGTGCCAGCAGTGAAGGAGGCGGAAACACCATATATTTT
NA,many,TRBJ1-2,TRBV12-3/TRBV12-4,CASSFSGLGYGYTF,TGTGCCAGCAGTTTCTCGGGGTTAGGCTATGGCTACACCTTC
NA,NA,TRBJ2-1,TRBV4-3,CASSQDLRAGEQFF,TGCGCCAGCAGCCAAGATCTGAGGGCCGGAGAGCAGTTCTTC
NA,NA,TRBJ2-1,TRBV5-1,CASSTSSANEQFF,TGCGCCAGCAGCACTTCTAGCGCCAATGAGCAGTTCTTC
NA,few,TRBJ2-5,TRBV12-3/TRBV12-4,CASSFRVTRGAETQYF,TGTGCCAGCAGTTTTCGGGTCACAAGAGGGGCAGAGACCCAGTACTTC
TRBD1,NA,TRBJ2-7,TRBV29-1,CSVGQGGHEQYF,TGCAGCGTGGGACAGGGTGGCCACGAGCAGTACTTC
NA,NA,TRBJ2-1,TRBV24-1,CATSGDNYEQFF,TGTGCCACCAGTGGAGACAACTATGAGCAGTTCTTC
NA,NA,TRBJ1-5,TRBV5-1,CASSLGAGLDQPQHF,TGCGCCAGCAGCTTGGGGGCAGGGCTCGATCAGCCCCAGCATTTT
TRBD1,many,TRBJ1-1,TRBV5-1,CASNAGGPGGTEAFF,TGCGCCAGCAATGCAGGGGGACCTGGAGGCACTGAAGCTTTCTTT
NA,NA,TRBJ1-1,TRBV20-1,CSAIDSPNTEAFF,TGCAGTGCTATAGACAGCCCGAACACTGAAGCTTTCTTT
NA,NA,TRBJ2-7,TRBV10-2,CASSEPRGSSYEQYF,TGCGCCAGCAGTGAGCCTCGGGGGTCCTCCTACGAGCAGTACTTC
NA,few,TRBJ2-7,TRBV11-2,CASSFRRPYEQYF,TGTGCCAGCAGCTTTCGCAGGCCCTACGAGCAGTACTTC
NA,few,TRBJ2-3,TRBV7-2,CASSPQDLGTDTQYF,TGTGCCAGCAGCCCCCAGGACTTAGGCACAGATACGCAGTATTTT
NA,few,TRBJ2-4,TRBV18,CASSPSPAEGNIQYF,TGTGCCAGCTCACCGTCCCCGGCGGAGGGGAACATTCAGTACTTC
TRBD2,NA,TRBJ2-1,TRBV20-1,CSARDPLAGGPYNEQFF,TGCAGTGCTAGAGATCCACTAGCGGGGGGCCCCTACAATGAGCAGTTCTTC
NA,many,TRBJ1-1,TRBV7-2,CASSSTGIEAFF,TGTGCCAGCAGCTCGACAGGTATTGAAGCTTTCTTT
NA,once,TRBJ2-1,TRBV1,CTSSQDLAGGPYNEQFF,TGCACCAGCAGCCAAGATCTAGCGGGAGGGCCTTACAATGAGCAGTTCTTC
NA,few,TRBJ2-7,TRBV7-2,CASSLYGTPSYEQYF,TGTGCCAGCAGCTTATATGGGACACCTTCCTACGAGCAGTACTTC
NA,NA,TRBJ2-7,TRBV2,CASSGMAFYYEQYF,TGTGCCAGCTCCGGCATGGCCTTTTACTACGAGCAGTACTTC
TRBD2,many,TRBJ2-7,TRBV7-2,CASRGPGLAGHEQYF,TGTGCCAGCAGGGGCCCGGGACTAGCGGGTCACGAGCAGTACTTC
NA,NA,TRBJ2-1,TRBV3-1,CASSQDSTNEQFF,TGTGCCAGCAGCCAAGATTCGACCAATGAGCAGTTCTTC
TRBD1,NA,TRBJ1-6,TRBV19,CASSVTGDSPLHF,TGTGCCAGTAGTGTGACAGGGGATTCACCCCTCCACTTT
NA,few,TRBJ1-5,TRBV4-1,CASSQGPFGDNSNQPQHF,TGCGCCAGCAGCCAAGGGCCGTTCGGGGACAATAGCAATCAGCCCCAGCATTTT
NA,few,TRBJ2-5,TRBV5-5,CASSFGDVRQETQYF,TGTGCCAGCAGCTTCGGGGACGTAAGGCAAGAGACCCAGTACTTC
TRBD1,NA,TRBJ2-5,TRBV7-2,CASSTMTGEQETQYF,TGTGCCAGCAGCACCATGACAGGGGAGCAAGAGACCCAGTACTTC
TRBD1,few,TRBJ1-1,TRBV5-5,CASSWVGTGLNTEAFF,TGTGCCAGCAGCTGGGTTGGGACAGGTTTGAACACTGAAGCTTTCTTT
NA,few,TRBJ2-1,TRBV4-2,CASSQDFGRANEQFF,TGTGCCAGCAGCCAAGACTTCGGCAGGGCGAATGAGCAGTTCTTC
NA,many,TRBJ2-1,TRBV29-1,CSAAPASNEQFF,TGCAGCGCCGCGCCCGCCAGCAATGAGCAGTTCTTC
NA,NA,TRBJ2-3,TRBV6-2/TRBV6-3,CASRSALGPDTQYF,TGTGCCAGCAGGTCAGCGTTGGGGCCAGATACGCAGTATTTT
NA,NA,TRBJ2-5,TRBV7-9,CASSLDGSSGTQYF,TGTGCCAGCAGCTTAGACGGGAGTTCGGGGACCCAGTACTTC
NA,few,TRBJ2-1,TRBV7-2,CASSSSPFFDNEQFF,TGTGCCAGCAGCTCCAGTCCTTTCTTTGACAATGAGCAGTTCTTC
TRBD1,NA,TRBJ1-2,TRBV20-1,CSAYDRGRWYGYTF,TGCAGTGCTTATGACAGGGGGCGTTGGTATGGCTACACCTTC